What follows are 16 T cell receptor beta chains derived from one specimen sequenced in a study of shared clonotypes between healthy human individuals. Naivety among CD8 cells was defined by CD45RO negativity and positive CCR7 selection, thereby excluding terminally differentiated effector memory CD45RA+ cells. Sequenced by immunoSEQ multiplex PCR; TCRdb stores in-frame clones only, minus some. The sample yields 1.5 million to 2.5 million clones, just under 95% seen once. Material: naive CD8+ T cells sorted from blood. These receptors were obtained from a man aged 18 to 29 in good health.

The J gene is TRBJ2-1, the V gene TRBV5-1; TRBD2 aligns across 12 bases. Germline CDR1 SGHRS, CDR2 YFSETQ. Trimming removed 4 bases from V and 8 bases from J; junction bases left unmatched: 7. This CDR3 is 15 amino acids long. The CDR3 here is CASSLRLAGVDEQFF. Here the CDR3 DNA reads TGCGCCAGCAGCCTTAGACTAGCGGGAGTCGATGAGCAGTTCTTC.

CDR3 amino acids: CASSMSSGTGSYEQYF. The CDR3 DNA reads as TGTGCCAGTAGTATGTCCTCCGGGACAGGGTCCTACGAGCAGTACTTC. The chain links TRBV19 to TRBJ2-7, with 9 bases aligning to TRBD1. From germline, CDR1 is LNHDA and CDR2 SQIVND (reference sequence). The length of the CDR3 is 16 residues. V dropped 3 bases and J dropped 1; count of bases not matched to a gene: 7.

The gene calls are TRBV30 and TRBJ2-2, with 8 bases matching TRBD2. J was trimmed by 7 bases and V by 1 base; bases with no gene match: 5. Per germline, CDR1 GTSNPN and CDR2 SVGIG (reference sequence). The CDR3 is 14 residues long. The CDR3 DNA sequence: TGTGCCTGGAGTGACGTCGGGAGGGTCGGGGAGCTGTTTTTT. Translated: CAWSDVGRVGELFF.

The chain employs TRBV6-5 and TRBJ2-7, with a weak D call TRBD2 (5 bases). The germline gives CDR1 MNHEY, CDR2 SVGAGI. The V end was cut by 2 bases, the J end by 3 bases, with 11 bases between. CDR3 length: 14 residues. This CDR3 reads CASSYEFGGYEQYF. CDR3 nucleotides: TGTGCCAGCAGTTACGAGTTTGGAGGCTACGAGCAGTACTTC.

The V gene is TRBV20-1, the J gene TRBJ2-1; D ambiguous. V was cut by 7 bases and J by 5 bases, with 9 bases left in between. CDR3 size: 11 residues. Germline assignment: CDR1 DFQATT and CDR2 SNEGSKA (reference sequence). CDR3: CSVQSDNEQFF. In DNA, the CDR3 is TGCAGTGTTCAGAGCGACAATGAGCAGTTCTTC.

The chain joins TRBV19 to TRBJ1-2, with TRBD1 matching 10 bases. Germline V gene sequence: CDR1 LNHDA, CDR2 SQIVND (reference sequence). The trim removed 7 bases at V and 2 bases at J, leaving 4 bases unmatched. There are 14 residues in the CDR3. This chain's CDR3 is CASTSTGGNYGYTF. In DNA form, the CDR3 reads TGTGCCAGTACCTCGACAGGGGGCAACTATGGCTACACCTTC.

The rearrangement joins TRBV13 to TRBJ2-5; tentative D call: TRBD2 (6 bases). V shed 5 bases and J shed 1 base, with 14 bases lying between them. The CDR3 loop spans 15 amino acids. CDR1 is PRHDT, CDR2 FYEKMQ, per germline (reference sequence). CDR3 coding DNA: TGTGCCAGCAGCCAAAGGGGACTGACCCAAGAGACCCAGTACTTC. Protein: CASSQRGLTQETQYF.

The V and J genes are TRBV6-5 and TRBJ1-2, with D unresolved. CDR1 and CDR2 (germline): MNHEY, SVGAGI. The CDR3 has 14 residues. Trimming removed 2 bases from V and 6 bases from J, with 13 bases in between. In nucleotides, the CDR3 is TGTGCCAGCAGTTACGGCGAAGGGTTTAATGGCTACACCTTC. This translates into CASSYGEGFNGYTF.

The chain combines TRBV27 with TRBJ2-7, with D perhaps matching TRBD2 (6 bases). CDR3 size: 13 residues. Trimming cost V 7 bases and J 7 bases, with 17 bases left between them. Looked up from germline, CDR1 is MNHEY and CDR2 is SMNVEV (reference sequence). The CDR3 coding sequence is TGTGCCAGCACTCACACCCCCGGGGGAGAGCAGTACTTC. Amino acid sequence: CASTHTPGGEQYF.

This chain links TRBV25-1 with TRBJ2-5; 8 nucleotides line up with TRBD1. V shed 5 bases and J 1 base; nucleotides not matched to a gene: 3. CDR3 length: 14 residues. Germline values: CDR1 MGHDK, CDR2 SYGVNS. The CDR3 region has the DNA TGTGCCAGCAGTACCGGACAGGGCCAAGAGACCCAGTACTTC. Its protein product is CASSTGQGQETQYF.

The rearrangement links TRBV19 to TRBJ2-2; D is unclear. The V end was cut by 3 bases, the J end by 0 bases, with 11 bases between. Germline V gives CDR1 LNHDA, CDR2 SQIVND (reference sequence). This CDR3 is built from 16 residues. The CDR3 loop reads CASSIPAEANTGELFF. As DNA, the CDR3 is TGTGCCAGTAGTATTCCGGCAGAAGCGAACACCGGGGAGCTGTTTTTT.

For this clone: Additional DNA sequences in this sample encode the identical CDR3. This sequence joins TRBV5-6 and TRBJ2-7; 7 nucleotides line up with TRBD1. The CDR3 totals 13 residues. Per germline, CDR1 SGHDT and CDR2 YYEEEE. The V gene end was trimmed by 4 bases and the J gene end by 3 bases; junction bases not matched to a gene: 4. The CDR3 sequence is CASSLGQIYEQYF. In DNA, the CDR3 is TGTGCCAGCAGCCTGGGACAGATCTACGAGCAGTACTTC.

The J gene is TRBJ2-7, the V gene TRBV2, with D uncertain. Germline CDR1 SNHLY, CDR2 FYNNEI. The CDR3 has 13 amino acids. V was clipped by 8 bases and J by 4 bases, with 15 bases between them. The CDR3 region is CASLSTNRYEQYF. For the CDR3, the DNA is TGTGCCAGCCTTTCCACGAACCGTTACGAGCAGTACTTC.

V usage is TRBV7-2 and J usage is TRBJ2-2; 7 bases are a match to TRBD2. V dropped 2 bases and J dropped 3; count of bases not matched to a gene: 9. Germline V gene lookup returns CDR1 SGHTA and CDR2 FQGNSA. The CDR3 is 17 residues long. The CDR3 loop is CASSLWGVAGYTGELFF. For the CDR3, the DNA is TGTGCCAGCAGCTTATGGGGGGTAGCGGGTTACACCGGGGAGCTGTTTTTT.

CDR3 sequence reads: CAWSVGEWDQETQYF. The CDR3 nucleotides read TGTGCCTGGAGTGTCGGGGAATGGGACCAAGAGACCCAGTACTTC. The rearrangement links TRBV30 to TRBJ2-5; perhaps TRBD2 as D (5 bases). This CDR3 is built from 15 residues. The V gene lost 0 bases and the J gene lost 0 bases, with 11 bases spanning the gap. Germline CDR1 and CDR2: GTSNPN and SVGIG (reference sequence). Complete variable domain (other parts from reference TRBV30 and TRBJ2-5): SQTIHQWPATLVQPVGSPLSLECTVEGTSNPNLYWYRQAAGRGLQLLFYSVGIGQISSEVPQNLSASRPQDRQFILSSKKLLLSDSGFYLCAWSVGEWDQETQYFGPGTRLLVL.

The V gene is TRBV7-9, the J gene TRBJ2-1; D is uncertain. Per the germline V gene, CDR1 is SEHNR and CDR2 is FQNEAQ (reference sequence). This CDR3 is 12 amino acids long. Trimming took off 2 bases at V and 7 bases at J, with 6 bases between the two ends. CDR3 sequence (DNA): TGTGCCAGCAGCTTAATAGATAATGAGCAGTTCTTC. This sequence encodes CASSLIDNEQFF.